This T cell receptor beta chain is from a study of CD8 T cells in Susac syndrome (dated by TCRdb to about 2019). The study in broad terms: Repertoire sequencing was used to test whether CD8+ T cell activation and differentiation in Susac syndrome was antigen driven. CD8+ T cell repertoire clonality was compared between around eleven healthy donors, approximately 14 Susac syndrome patients and around 16 multiple sclerosis patients.

Per the germline V gene, SGHTA is the CDR1 and FQGNSA is the CDR2. The CDR3 numbers 14 residues from cysteine through phenylalanine. This entry keeps only the CDR3 DNA: 42 bases, framed from base 1. Cut back by 1 base and 3 bases, the V and J ends lie 10 bases apart. Points on this clonotype: The specificity of this receptor is unknown. The record has no base qualities; no much larger clone is one base away.

RNA was extracted with the RNeasy kit and about 0.45 to 1 ug was reverse transcribed using random hexamers. The immunoSEQ multiplex PCR assay, covering 54 Vbeta and 13 Jbeta segments, was used to amplify TCR beta CDR3 regions. Bias from PCR amplification was corrected by using a synthetic template baseline for primer optimization and for computational correction. The paper's data handling went like this. Reads were assigned to V, D and J genes according to IMGT and analyzed in immunoSEQ Analyzer, with only productive sequences retained. Clonality was calculated as one minus the Shannon entropy normalized by log2 of the number of productive unique sequences. For each patient and control, public and private clones were evaluated among the 100 most prevalent clones. Clones were defined as Susac-specific when absent from the healthy and MS cohorts, from about 1,100 published viral clones and from other ImmuneACCESS disease sequences. TCRdb's own reprocessing of the public reads used fastp at Q25 and MiXCR and kept productive beta chains. Entries that share a CDR3 protein sequence are merged under the most common genes and DNA. Here the V and J calls rest on TCRdb's processing, not on the authors' analysis. The sample includes 250,000 to 300,000 distinct CDR3 sequences, with about 89% observed a single time. Clones ranked in the top ten supply less than 0.2% of the sample.

Findings and caveats that apply to the study as a whole: The TCR sequencing and HLA analysis was acknowledged to have included a relatively small number of individuals.

Peripheral blood CD8+ and CD4+ T cells from healthy donors, Susac syndrome patients and multiple sclerosis patients were profiled using high-throughput TCR beta sequencing. The multiple sclerosis controls were treatment-naive patients who had stable or active relapsing-remitting disease and met the revised McDonald criteria. Bulk CD8+ and CD4+ T cells were purified by magnetic negative isolation, while CD8+ TEMRA cells were enriched using FACS. Blood was collected in EDTA tubes and processed within 24 hours, with PBMCs isolated through density gradient centrifugation. PBMCs intended for TCR sequencing were cryopreserved in liquid nitrogen and were subsequently thawed in a 37 degrees C water bath. Purity of sorted or isolated CD4+, CD8+ and CD8+ TEMRA cells was at least 90%.

This chain is built from TRBV7-2 and TRBJ2-7; TRBD2 is a weak D gene call, 5 bases matching. Sequencing used CD8+ T cells from PBMCs. This clonotype was sampled from a human donor with multiple sclerosis. The CDR3 here reads CASSLVSVHYEQYF. The DNA sequence follows: TGTGCCAGCAGCTTAGTTAGCGTACACTACGAGCAGTACTTC.